Listed here are 17 T cell receptor beta chains from one sample, sequenced in a study of Ad26.COV2.S vaccination and SARS-CoV-2 variants. The table came from immunoSEQ multiplex PCR; TCRdb's copy has only in-frame clones and leaves some out. Seen here are 380,000 or so clones, around four fifths observed once, and the top ten hold roughly 7.4%. Sample treatment: some 20 received Ad26.COV2.S at low or high dose, single or two shots; several received placebo; per-sample allocation not given. Following the first vaccine or placebo injection, samples were taken on day 63. Sequenced here: peripheral blood, sampled in a trial of Ad26.COV2.S vaccine versus placebo. The receptors shown here come from a person between 18 and 65 years old who received the Ad26.COV2.S COVID-19 vaccine or a placebo.

The CDR3: CASSRTGGFVAKNIQYF. The CDR3 DNA follows: TGTGCCAGCTCACGGACAGGGGGGTTCGTGGCCAAAAACATTCAGTACTTC. This chain connects TRBV18 to TRBJ2-4; TRBD1 matches at 10 bases. The CDR3 spans 17 residues. V shed 4 bases and J 1 base; nucleotides not matched to a gene: 7. Germline V CDR1 and CDR2: KGHSH, LQKENI.

This clone was counted between two and nine times. The chain couples TRBV7-2 to TRBJ1-2; maybe TRBD1 (5 bases). Deletions cut 5 bases from V and 2 bases from J, with 15 bases between. The CDR3 length is 15 residues. Germline loops: CDR1 SGHTA, CDR2 FQGNSA. CDR3 DNA: TGTGCCAGCAGCCACTCCGGGGCGAGGAACTATGGCTACACCTTC. It is translated as CASSHSGARNYGYTF.

The V and J genes are TRBV7-3 and TRBJ2-1, with TRBD2 identical over 16 bases. Losses at the gene ends were 5 bases for V and 8 bases for J; bases not matched to a gene: 15. Looked up from germline, CDR1 is SGHTA and CDR2 is FQGTGA. This CDR3 comprises 19 residues. The CDR3 bases are TGTGCCAGCAGCCCAACCGGGACTAGCGGGAGGGCCCCTCTCGATGAGCAGTTCTTC. Its translation: CASSPTGTSGRAPLDEQFF.

The rearrangement joins TRBV7-6 to TRBJ2-1, with 8 bases lining up with TRBD2. Trimming removed 5 bases from V and 7 bases from J; junction bases left unmatched: 19. There are 18 residues in the CDR3. Germline-derived CDR1 and CDR2 are SGHVS and FNYEAQ. CDR3 in DNA: TGTGCCAGCAGCCCAGGTCGGGTAGCGGGATCCTCAGGGAATGAGCAGTTCTTC. Amino acid sequence: CASSPGRVAGSSGNEQFF.

CDR3: CASSLGWGGDTEAFF. As DNA, the CDR3 is TGTGCCAGCAGCCTGGGGTGGGGTGGAGACACTGAAGCTTTCTTT. This chain joins TRBV5-6 and TRBJ1-1; no reliable D call. Germline V CDR1 and CDR2: SGHDT, YYEEEE. The V and J ends lost 4 bases and 3 bases respectively, with 16 bases between them. The CDR3 consists of 15 residues.

The rearrangement uses TRBV4-2 and TRBJ2-3; D uncertain. The germline V gene encodes CDR1 LGHNA and CDR2 YNFKEQ. Trimming took off 1 base at V and 4 bases at J, with 3 bases between the two ends. The CDR3 spans 12 residues. The chain's CDR3 is CASSQVADTQYF. Written as DNA, the CDR3 is TGTGCCAGCAGCCAAGTCGCAGATACGCAGTATTTT.

The chain combines TRBV7-2 with TRBJ2-7; the D gene is possibly TRBD1 (6 bases). Germline V gives CDR1 SGHTA, CDR2 FQGNSA. The CDR3 runs to 17 residues. With 5 bases removed from V and 3 bases from J, the gap between germline ends came to 23 bases. For the CDR3, the DNA is TGTGCCAGCAGCAGACTGGCCTCCCCGGACAGTGGCTACGAGCAGTACTTC. Translating it yields CASSRLASPDSGYEQYF. The entire variable domain, with the rest obtained from reference TRBV7-2 and TRBJ2-7, is as follows: GAGVSQSPSNKVTEKGKDVELRCDPISGHTALYWYRQSLGQGLEFLIYFQGNSAPDKSGLPSDRFSAERTGGSVSTLTIQRTQQEDSAVYLCASSRLASPDSGYEQYFGPGTRLTVT.

The V and J genes are TRBV5-1 and TRBJ2-7; D not resolved. The length of the CDR3 is 14 residues. The V gene lost 2 bases and the J gene lost 2 bases, with 11 bases spanning the gap. Germline V gene lookup returns CDR1 SGHRS and CDR2 YFSETQ. The CDR3 loop is CASSLRTSAYEQYF. The CDR3 bases are TGCGCCAGCAGCTTAAGGACGTCTGCCTACGAGCAGTACTTC. Full variable domain (missing parts from reference TRBV5-1 and TRBJ2-7): KAGVTQTPRYLIKTRGQQVTLSCSPISGHRSVSWYQQTPGQGLQFLFEYFSETQRNKGNFPGRFSGRQFSNSRSEMNVSTLELGDSALYLCASSLRTSAYEQYFGPGTRLTVT.

The chain recombines TRBV19 with TRBJ1-2; D is unresolved. Per the germline V gene, CDR1 is LNHDA and CDR2 is SQIVND (reference sequence). Trimming took off 8 bases at V and 3 bases at J, with 10 bases between the two ends. The CDR3 consists of 12 residues. The chain's CDR3 is CASFSGDYGYTF. DNA for the CDR3: TGTGCCAGTTTTAGCGGCGACTATGGCTACACCTTC.

In its sample, this clone was seen a few times. The chain is built from TRBV28 and TRBJ1-6; unclear D gene. The CDR3 loop spans 12 amino acids. V lost 2 bases, J lost 9 bases, and 5 bases lay in between. Germline-derived CDR1 and CDR2 are MDHEN and SYDVKM. CDR3 protein: CASSLVRSPLHF. The CDR3 nucleotides read TGTGCCAGCAGTTTAGTCCGTTCACCCCTCCACTTT. Based on the CDR3 plus reference TRBV28 and TRBJ1-6, the full variable domain is DVKVTQSSRYLVKRTGEKVFLECVQDMDHENMFWYRQDPGLGLRLIYFSYDVKMKEKGDIPEGYSVSREKKERFSLILESASTNQTSMYLCASSLVRSPLHFGNGTRLTVT.

This chain uses TRBV12-3 or TRBV12-4 with TRBJ1-1; D possibly corresponds to TRBD1 (6 bases). Trimming took off 7 bases at V and 10 bases at J, with 19 bases between the two ends. The CDR3 has 13 residues. CDR3 residues: CASTDLGDKRAFF. Here the CDR3 DNA reads TGTGCCAGCACCGACCTGGGGGACAAGCGAGCTTTCTTT.

The chain uses TRBV6-5 and TRBJ2-5, with D possibly called TRBD1 or TRBD2 (6 bases each). The germline V and J ends were trimmed by 10 bases and 5 bases, with 20 bases remaining between them. CDR1 is MNHEY and CDR2 is SVGAGI in the germline V gene. The CDR3 runs 14 residues. The CDR3 sequence: CATRMGGSWETQYF. The CDR3 coding sequence is TGTGCCACGCGTATGGGGGGCTCTTGGGAGACCCAGTACTTC.

The genes are TRBV6-6 and TRBJ1-1, with unresolved D. Trimming removed 0 bases from V and 8 bases from J, with 10 bases in between. CDR1 and CDR2 (germline): MNHNY, SVGAGI (reference sequence). This CDR3 has 13 residues. The CDR3 sequence: CASSYSPEFEAFF. The CDR3 DNA follows: TGTGCCAGCAGTTACTCCCCAGAATTCGAAGCTTTCTTT.

The chain carries TRBV3-1 (or the pseudogene TRBV3-2) and TRBJ1-1; 9 bases fit TRBD1. Per germline, CDR1 LGHDT and CDR2 YNNKEL (reference sequence). The CDR3 is 17 amino acids. J gave up 1 base and V 4 bases, and 10 bases lay outside the gene matches. The DNA for the CDR3 is TGTGCCAGCAGCCCAAGGACCGGACAGGGGTGGAACACTGAAGCTTTCTTT. Encoded protein: CASSPRTGQGWNTEAFF.

J is TRBJ2-7 and V is TRBV14; D is perhaps TRBD1 (6 bases). CDR3 size: 12 residues. The ends were cut back, 4 bases at V and 5 bases at J, with 9 bases in the middle. Germline V gene lookup returns CDR1 SGHDN and CDR2 FVKESK. The CDR3 protein is CASSLRGDEQYF. CDR3 coding DNA: TGTGCCAGCAGCCTCAGGGGTGACGAGCAGTACTTC.

V gene TRBV5-1 combines with J gene TRBJ2-3; 14 nucleotides line up with TRBD2. The CDR3 is 16 residues long. The germline gives CDR1 SGHRS, CDR2 YFSETQ. J gave up 5 bases and V 4 bases, and 6 bases lay outside the gene matches. The CDR3 is CASSTGLAGEGDTQYF. CDR3 DNA: TGCGCCAGCAGCACGGGACTAGCGGGAGAGGGAGATACGCAGTATTTT. The complete variable domain, with remaining parts taken from reference TRBV5-1 and TRBJ2-3, reads KAGVTQTPRYLIKTRGQQVTLSCSPISGHRSVSWYQQTPGQGLQFLFEYFSETQRNKGNFPGRFSGRQFSNSRSEMNVSTLELGDSALYLCASSTGLAGEGDTQYFGPGTRLTVL.

This clone was recorded many times. The chain recombines TRBV3-1 (or the pseudogene TRBV3-2) with TRBJ1-3; D is undetermined. The CDR3 sequence is 15 residues long. CDR1 LGHDT and CDR2 YNNKEL come from the germline V gene (reference sequence). The V and J ends lost 4 bases and 1 base respectively, with 11 bases between them. DNA of the CDR3: TGTGCCAGCAGCCTGTCCCAAGGGTCTGGAAACACCATATATTTT. It codes for CASSLSQGSGNTIYF.